This T cell receptor (beta chain) was sequenced in a study of regulatory T cells in long-lasting Graves disease. Points from the study as a whole: Favoring TRBV28, TRBJ1-2 and TRBJ2-5 was a feature seen in persistent disease.

About this clonotype: The target antigen is unknown.

Combining iRepertoire HTBI primers with Arm-PCR of CDR3 regions, the authors built TCR beta libraries. Using its own MiXCR run on the multiplex PCR reads, TCRdb lists one record per CDR3 protein. This sample carries about 530,000 distinct CDR3 sequences, about 16% of them seen once, and the ten largest clones take about 25%. Documented time point: newly diagnosed GD, antithyroid drugs for less than 3 months. PBMC-derived RNA was used for the TCR library. It was American Thyroid Association guidelines that determined Graves' disease diagnosis. Germline V CDR1 and CDR2: MNHNS, SASEGT. V lost 6 bases to trimming and J lost 5 bases, with 17 bases between them. CDR3 length: 14 residues. These same records also appear under a second study, on T cells in Graves' hyperthyroidism and ophthalmopathy. As that report states: Orbital computed tomography and thyroid ultrasound, together with serum TRAb and thyroxine and clinical symptoms, were used for diagnoses. HTBI primers drove first-round RT-PCR of the TCR CDR3.

Sequences were derived from peripheral blood mononuclear cells (PBMCs), sampled at new diagnosis, from a patient treated with antithyroid drugs. The source is a woman aged 35-60 years with Graves disease. V gene TRBV6-1 combines with J gene TRBJ2-7, with a possible D match to TRBD1 (6 bases). Here the CDR3 reads CASRGGTALDEQYF. The CDR3 region has the DNA TGTGCCAGCAGAGGGGGAACAGCTCTCGACGAGCAGTACTTC.